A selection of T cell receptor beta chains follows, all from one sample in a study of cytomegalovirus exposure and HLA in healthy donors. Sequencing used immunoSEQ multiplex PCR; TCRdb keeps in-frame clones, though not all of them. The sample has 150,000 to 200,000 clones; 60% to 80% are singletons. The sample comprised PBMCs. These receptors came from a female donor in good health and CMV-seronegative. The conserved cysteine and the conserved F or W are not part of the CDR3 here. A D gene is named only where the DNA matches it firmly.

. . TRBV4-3 ASSQDPGYSPYEQY
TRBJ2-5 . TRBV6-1 ASRGGDRNQETQY
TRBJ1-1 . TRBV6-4 ASRKQGNTEAF
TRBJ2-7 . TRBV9 ASSASYGQY
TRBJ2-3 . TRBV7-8 ASSPGGTTDTQY
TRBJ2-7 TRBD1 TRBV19 ASTGTGSSYEQY
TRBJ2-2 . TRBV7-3 ASSEQGWGGELF
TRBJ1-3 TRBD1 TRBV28 ASSRTGDGNTIY
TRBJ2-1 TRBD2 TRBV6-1 ASSDRGLAGASYNEQF
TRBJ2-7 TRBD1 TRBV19 ASRSGTASYEQY
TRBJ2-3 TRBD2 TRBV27 ASSWVSGRGLAGESDTQY
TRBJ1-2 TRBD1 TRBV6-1 ASSGQGAVNYGYT
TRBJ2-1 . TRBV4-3 ASSQDWRVSYNEQF